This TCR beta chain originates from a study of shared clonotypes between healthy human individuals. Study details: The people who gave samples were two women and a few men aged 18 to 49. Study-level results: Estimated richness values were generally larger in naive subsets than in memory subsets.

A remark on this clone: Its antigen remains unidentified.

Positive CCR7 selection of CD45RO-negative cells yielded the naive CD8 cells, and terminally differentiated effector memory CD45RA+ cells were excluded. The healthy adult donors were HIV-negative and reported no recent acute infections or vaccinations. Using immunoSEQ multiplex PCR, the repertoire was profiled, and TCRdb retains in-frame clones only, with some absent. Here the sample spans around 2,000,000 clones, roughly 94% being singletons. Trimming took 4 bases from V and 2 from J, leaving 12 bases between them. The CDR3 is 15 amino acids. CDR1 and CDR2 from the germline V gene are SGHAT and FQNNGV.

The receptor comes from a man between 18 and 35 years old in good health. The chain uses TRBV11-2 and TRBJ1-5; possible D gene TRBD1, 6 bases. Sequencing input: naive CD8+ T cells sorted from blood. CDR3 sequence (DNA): TGTGCCAGCAGCTATGGGTCAGGGGGCAATCAGCCCCAGCATTTT. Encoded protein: CASSYGSGGNQPQHF.